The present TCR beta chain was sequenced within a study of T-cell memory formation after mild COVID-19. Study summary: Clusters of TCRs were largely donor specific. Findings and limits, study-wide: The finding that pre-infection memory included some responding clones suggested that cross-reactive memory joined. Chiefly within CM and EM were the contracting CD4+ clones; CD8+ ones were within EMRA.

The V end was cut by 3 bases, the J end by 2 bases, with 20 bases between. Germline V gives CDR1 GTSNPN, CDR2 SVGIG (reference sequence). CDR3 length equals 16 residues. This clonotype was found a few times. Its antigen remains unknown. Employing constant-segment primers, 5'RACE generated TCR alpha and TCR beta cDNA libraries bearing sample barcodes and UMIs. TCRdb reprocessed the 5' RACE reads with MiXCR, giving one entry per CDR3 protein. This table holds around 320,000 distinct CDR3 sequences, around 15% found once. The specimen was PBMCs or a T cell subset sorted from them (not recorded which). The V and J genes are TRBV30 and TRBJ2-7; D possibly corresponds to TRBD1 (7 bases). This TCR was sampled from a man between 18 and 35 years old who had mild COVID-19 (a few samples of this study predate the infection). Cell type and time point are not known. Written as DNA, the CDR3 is TGTGCCTGGAGCCCGGCGGGACAGACCCTTCCCTACGAGCAGTACTTC. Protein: CAWSPAGQTLPYEQYF.